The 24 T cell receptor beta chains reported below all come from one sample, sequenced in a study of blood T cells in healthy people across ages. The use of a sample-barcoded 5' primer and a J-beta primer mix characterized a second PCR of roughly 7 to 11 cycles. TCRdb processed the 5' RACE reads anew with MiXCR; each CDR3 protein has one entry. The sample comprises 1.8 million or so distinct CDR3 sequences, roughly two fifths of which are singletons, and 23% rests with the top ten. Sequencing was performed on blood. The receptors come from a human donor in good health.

The CDR3 loop is CASSTEPSSYNEQFF. The CDR3 DNA is TGTGCCAGCAGCACTGAGCCGAGCTCCTACAATGAGCAGTTCTTC. The chain has TRBV7-2 and TRBJ2-1; the D is unclear. The V end lost 5 bases, the J end lost 0 bases, and 11 bases lay between the germline ends. The CDR3 length is 15 residues. CDR1 is SGHTA, CDR2 FQGNSA, per germline.

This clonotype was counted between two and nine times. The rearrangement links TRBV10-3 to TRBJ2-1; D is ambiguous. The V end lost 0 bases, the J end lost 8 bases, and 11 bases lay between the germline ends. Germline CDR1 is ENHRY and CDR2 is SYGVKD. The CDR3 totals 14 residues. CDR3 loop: CAISESVLLDEQFF. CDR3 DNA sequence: TGTGCCATCAGTGAGTCGGTCCTTTTGGATGAGCAGTTCTTC.

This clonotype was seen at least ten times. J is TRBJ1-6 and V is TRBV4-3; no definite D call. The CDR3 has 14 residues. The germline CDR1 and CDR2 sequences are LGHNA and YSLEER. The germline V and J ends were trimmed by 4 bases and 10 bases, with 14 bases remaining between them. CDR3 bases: TGCGCCAGCAGCCTAGGAGGGAAGGAATCACCCCTCCACTTT. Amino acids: CASSLGGKESPLHF.

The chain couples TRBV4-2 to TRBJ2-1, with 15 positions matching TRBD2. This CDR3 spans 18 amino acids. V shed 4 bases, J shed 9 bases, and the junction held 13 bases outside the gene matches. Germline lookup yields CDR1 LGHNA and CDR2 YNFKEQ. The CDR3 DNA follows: TGTGCCAGCAGCCCATATTCCGGGACTAGCGGGGGGCAGGGTGAGCAGTTCTTC. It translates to CASSPYSGTSGGQGEQFF.

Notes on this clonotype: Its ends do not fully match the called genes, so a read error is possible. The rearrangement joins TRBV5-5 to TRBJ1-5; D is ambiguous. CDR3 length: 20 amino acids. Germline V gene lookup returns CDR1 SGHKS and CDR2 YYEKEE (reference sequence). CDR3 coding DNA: TGTGCCGGCAGCCCGCGAGGTAGTAGAGACTTAAATAATAGCAATCAGCCCCAGCATTTT. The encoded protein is CAGSPRGSRDLNNSNQPQHF.

The CDR3 DNA reads TGTGCCAGCACCCCGTGGGAGCGGGGGCCCTTGCTCTCCTACAATGAGCAGTTCTTC. This translates into CASTPWERGPLLSYNEQFF. V is TRBV12-3 or TRBV12-4 and J is TRBJ2-1, with 8 bases aligning to TRBD2. The CDR3 spans 19 residues. The J segment lost 0 bases and the V segment lost 7 bases, leaving 17 bases of the junction unmatched.

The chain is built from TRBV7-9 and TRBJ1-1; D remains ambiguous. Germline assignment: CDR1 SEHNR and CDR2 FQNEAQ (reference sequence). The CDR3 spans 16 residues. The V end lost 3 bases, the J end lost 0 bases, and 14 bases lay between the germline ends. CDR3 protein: CASSFEPTLMNTEAFF. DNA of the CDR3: TGTGCCAGCAGCTTCGAGCCCACACTGATGAACACTGAAGCTTTCTTT.

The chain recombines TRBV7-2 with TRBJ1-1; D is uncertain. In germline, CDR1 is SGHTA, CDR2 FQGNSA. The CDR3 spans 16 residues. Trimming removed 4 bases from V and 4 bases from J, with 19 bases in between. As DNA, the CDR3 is TGTGCCAGCAGCTCCAGAGCCGGGTCCCGGGCCACTGAAGCTTTCTTT. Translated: CASSSRAGSRATEAFF. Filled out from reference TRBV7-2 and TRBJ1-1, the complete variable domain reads GAGVSQSPSNKVTEKGKDVELRCDPISGHTALYWYRQSLGQGLEFLIYFQGNSAPDKSGLPSDRFSAERTGGSVSTLTIQRTQQEDSAVYLCASSSRAGSRATEAFFGQGTRLTVV.

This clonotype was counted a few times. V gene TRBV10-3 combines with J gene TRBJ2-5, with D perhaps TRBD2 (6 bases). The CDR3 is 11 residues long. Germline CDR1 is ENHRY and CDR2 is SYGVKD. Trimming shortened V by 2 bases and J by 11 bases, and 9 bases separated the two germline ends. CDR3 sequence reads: CAISEGAGQYF. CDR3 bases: TGTGCCATCAGTGAGGGTGCGGGGCAGTACTTC.

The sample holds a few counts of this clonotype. The CDR3 bases are TGTGCCAGCAGCGAACTAGCGGGGGGTAAAAACGAGCAGTACTTC. Its translation is CASSELAGGKNEQYF. The chain carries TRBV7-2 and TRBJ2-7, with 12 bases aligning to TRBD2. Germline V gene data show CDR1 as SGHTA and CDR2 as FQGNSA. The CDR3 is 15 amino acids. J was trimmed by 5 bases and V by 5 bases; bases with no gene match: 7.

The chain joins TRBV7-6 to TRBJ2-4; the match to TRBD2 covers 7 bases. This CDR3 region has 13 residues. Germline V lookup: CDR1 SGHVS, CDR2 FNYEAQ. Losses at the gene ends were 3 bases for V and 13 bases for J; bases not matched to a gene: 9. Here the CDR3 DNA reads TGTGCCAGCAGCTTGACTCGGGGAGGGGAGCAGTACTTC. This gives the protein CASSLTRGGEQYF.

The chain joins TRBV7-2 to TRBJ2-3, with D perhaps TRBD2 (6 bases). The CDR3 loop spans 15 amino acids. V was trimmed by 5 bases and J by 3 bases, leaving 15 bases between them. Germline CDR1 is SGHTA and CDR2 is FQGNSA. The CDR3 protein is CASSLAGWETDTQYF. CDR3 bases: TGTGCCAGCAGCCTCGCGGGGTGGGAGACAGATACGCAGTATTTT.

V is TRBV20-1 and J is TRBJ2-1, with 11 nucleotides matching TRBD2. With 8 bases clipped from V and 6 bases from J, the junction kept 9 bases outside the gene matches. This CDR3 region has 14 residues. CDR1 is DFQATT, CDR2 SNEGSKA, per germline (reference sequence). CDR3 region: CSPTTSGVFNEQFF. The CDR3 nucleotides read TGCAGTCCTACGACTAGCGGGGTCTTCAATGAGCAGTTCTTC.

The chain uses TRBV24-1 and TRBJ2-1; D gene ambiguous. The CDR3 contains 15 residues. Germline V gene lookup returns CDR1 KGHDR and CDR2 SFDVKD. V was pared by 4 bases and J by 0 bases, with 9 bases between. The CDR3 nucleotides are TGTGCCACCAGTGAGGCCAGTAGCTCCTACAATGAGCAGTTCTTC. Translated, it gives CATSEASSSYNEQFF.

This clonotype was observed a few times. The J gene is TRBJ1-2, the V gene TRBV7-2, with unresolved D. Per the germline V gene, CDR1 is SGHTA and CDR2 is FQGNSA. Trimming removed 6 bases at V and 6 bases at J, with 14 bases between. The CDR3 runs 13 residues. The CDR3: CASRPGSWDGYTF. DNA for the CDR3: TGTGCCAGCAGGCCCGGATCTTGGGATGGCTACACCTTC.

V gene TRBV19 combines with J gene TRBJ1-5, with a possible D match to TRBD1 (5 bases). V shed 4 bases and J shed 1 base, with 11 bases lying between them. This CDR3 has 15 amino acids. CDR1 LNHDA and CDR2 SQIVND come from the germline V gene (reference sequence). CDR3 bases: TGTGCCAGTAGTACGGGGGGAAGCAGCAATCAGCCCCAGCATTTT. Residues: CASSTGGSSNQPQHF.

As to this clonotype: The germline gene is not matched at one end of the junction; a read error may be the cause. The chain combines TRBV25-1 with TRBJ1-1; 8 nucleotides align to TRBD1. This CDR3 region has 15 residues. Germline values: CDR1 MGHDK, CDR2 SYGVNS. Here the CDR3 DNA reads TGTGCCAGCAGTGAATGGTACAGGGGGAACACTGGAGCTTTCTTT. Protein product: CASSEWYRGNTGAFF.

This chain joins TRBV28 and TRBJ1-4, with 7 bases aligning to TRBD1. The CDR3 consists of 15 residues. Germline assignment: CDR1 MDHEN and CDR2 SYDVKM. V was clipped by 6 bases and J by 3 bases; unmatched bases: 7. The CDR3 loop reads CASRRDSSSNEKLFF. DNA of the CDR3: TGTGCCAGCAGACGGGACAGCTCATCTAATGAAAAACTGTTTTTT. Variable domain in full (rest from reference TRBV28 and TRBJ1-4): DVKVTQSSRYLVKRTGEKVFLECVQDMDHENMFWYRQDPGLGLRLIYFSYDVKMKEKGDIPEGYSVSREKKERFSLILESASTNQTSMYLCASRRDSSSNEKLFFGSGTQLSVL.

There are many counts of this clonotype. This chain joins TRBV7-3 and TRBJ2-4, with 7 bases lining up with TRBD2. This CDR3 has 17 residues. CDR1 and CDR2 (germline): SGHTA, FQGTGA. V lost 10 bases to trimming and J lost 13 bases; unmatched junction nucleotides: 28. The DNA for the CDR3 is TGTGCCAAATTTGATGGGAGGGTCAGAGCTTATACAGTGGAGCAGTACTTC. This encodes CAKFDGRVRAYTVEQYF. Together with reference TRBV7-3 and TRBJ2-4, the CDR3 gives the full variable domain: GAGVSQTPSNKVTEKGKYVELRCDPISGHTALYWYRQSLGQGPEFLIYFQGTGAADDSGLPNDRFFAVRPEGSVSTLKIQRTERGDSAVYLCAKFDGRVRAYTVEQYFGAGTRLSVL.

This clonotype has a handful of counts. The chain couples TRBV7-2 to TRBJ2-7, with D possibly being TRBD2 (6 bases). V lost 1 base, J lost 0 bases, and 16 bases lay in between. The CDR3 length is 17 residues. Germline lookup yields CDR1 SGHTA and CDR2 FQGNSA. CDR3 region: CASSLVSGGASSYEQYF. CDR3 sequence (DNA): TGTGCCAGCAGCTTAGTCTCGGGCGGGGCTAGCTCCTACGAGCAGTACTTC.

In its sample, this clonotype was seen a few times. CDR3 in amino acids: CASSPGQGVNGYTF. The CDR3 bases are TGTGCCAGCAGCCCGGGACAGGGCGTAAATGGCTACACCTTC. This chain uses TRBV5-5 with TRBJ1-2, with 9 bases identical to TRBD1. Per germline, CDR1 SGHKS and CDR2 YYEKEE (reference sequence). J was trimmed by 6 bases and V by 4 bases; bases with no gene match: 7. CDR3 size: 14 residues.

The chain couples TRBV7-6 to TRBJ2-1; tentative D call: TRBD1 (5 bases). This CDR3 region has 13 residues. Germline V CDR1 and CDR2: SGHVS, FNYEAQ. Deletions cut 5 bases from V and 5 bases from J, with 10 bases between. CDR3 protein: CASSARQHNEQFF. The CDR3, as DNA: TGTGCCAGCAGCGCCAGACAGCACAATGAGCAGTTCTTC.

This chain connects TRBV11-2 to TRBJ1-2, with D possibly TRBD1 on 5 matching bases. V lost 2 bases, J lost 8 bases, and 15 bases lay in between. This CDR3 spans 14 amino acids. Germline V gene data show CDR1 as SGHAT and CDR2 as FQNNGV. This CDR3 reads CASSLWGTGEGYTF. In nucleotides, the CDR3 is TGTGCCAGCAGCTTATGGGGGACCGGCGAAGGCTACACCTTC.

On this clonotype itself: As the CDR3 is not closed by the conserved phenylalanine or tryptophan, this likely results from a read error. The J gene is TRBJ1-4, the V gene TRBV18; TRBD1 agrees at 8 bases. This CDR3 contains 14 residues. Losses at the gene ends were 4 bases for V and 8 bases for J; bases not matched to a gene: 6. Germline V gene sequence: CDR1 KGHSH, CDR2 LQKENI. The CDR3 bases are TGTGCCAGCTCACTAGGACAGGGAGAAGAAAAACTGTTTTTG. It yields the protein CASSLGQGEEKLFL.